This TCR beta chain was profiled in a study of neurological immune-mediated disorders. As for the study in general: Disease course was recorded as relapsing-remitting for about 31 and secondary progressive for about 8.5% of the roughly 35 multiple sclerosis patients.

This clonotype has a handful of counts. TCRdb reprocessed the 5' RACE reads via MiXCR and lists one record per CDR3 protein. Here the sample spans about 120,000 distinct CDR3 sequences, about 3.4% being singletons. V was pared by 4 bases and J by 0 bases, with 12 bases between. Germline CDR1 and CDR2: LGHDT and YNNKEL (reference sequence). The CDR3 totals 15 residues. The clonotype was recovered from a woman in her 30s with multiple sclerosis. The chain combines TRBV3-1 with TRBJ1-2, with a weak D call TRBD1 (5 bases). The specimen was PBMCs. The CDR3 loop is CASSRGTGANYGYTF. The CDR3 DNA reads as TGTGCCAGCAGCCGAGGGACCGGCGCTAACTATGGCTACACCTTC.